A selection of T cell receptor beta chains follows, all from one sample in a study of blood T cell repertoires in COVID-19. Sequenced by immunoSEQ multiplex PCR; TCRdb stores in-frame clones only, minus some. Among about 150,000 clones listed, around nine tenths were seen once. Sequenced input: peripheral blood. These receptors all stem from a man aged 50-60 years who had recovered from COVID-19. Each CDR3 is given with its conserved first and last residue.

v_gene,j_gene,CDR3aa
TRBV7-8,TRBJ2-7,CASSLEAGGGYEQYF
TRBV12-3/TRBV12-4,TRBJ2-7,CASSFSTGREQYF
TRBV15,TRBJ2-1,CATSREQGGYNEQFF
TRBV27,TRBJ2-5,CASSPKPARLYQETQYF
TRBV19,TRBJ1-2,CASSIAASYGYTF
TRBV10-3,TRBJ2-2,CAISESKQGSGELFF
TRBV6-2/TRBV6-3,TRBJ2-2,CASSYDGGQDTGELFF
TRBV30,TRBJ1-5,CAWSVEGDRNQPQHF
TRBV9,TRBJ2-2,CASSPGQGFNTGELFF
TRBV28,TRBJ1-2,CASSLSAANYGYTF
TRBV27,TRBJ1-1,CASRAGTANTEAFF
TRBV19,TRBJ2-6,CASRRGGANVLTF
TRBV9,TRBJ2-2,CASSVSNTGELFF
TRBV7-3,TRBJ2-2,CASSRGTSGSGGELFF
TRBV28,TRBJ2-3,CASSFPPGGTDTQYF
TRBV5-5,TRBJ1-2,CASSLAPGDYGYTF
TRBV19,TRBJ2-7,CASSPTDRGSLYEQYF
TRBV19,TRBJ1-2,CASSIRQANYGYTF
TRBV15,TRBJ1-2,CAGPTGSSGYTF
TRBV21-1,TRBJ1-5,CASSSTGQGHFSNQPQHF
TRBV18,TRBJ2-3,CASSPTSGGYTDTQYF
TRBV2,TRBJ2-1,CASSPLLAGGEQFF
TRBV28,TRBJ1-5,CASSFSGSPGPQHF
TRBV19,TRBJ2-5,CASSPPVQGGKETQYF
TRBV5-5,TRBJ2-7,CASSLAPGNEQYF
TRBV29-1,TRBJ2-7,CSAKGTSGGEQYF
TRBV27,TRBJ2-3,CASSPGTGSGLGADTQYF
TRBV2,TRBJ2-5,CASSEQGANIQETQYF
TRBV6-5,TRBJ1-2,CASSYILDSNSDGYTF
TRBV5-4,TRBJ2-3,CASSFGGSPSTDTQYF
TRBV21-1,TRBJ1-1,CASSPKKGTMNTEAFF
TRBV7-6,TRBJ2-2,CASSLDRGLRNTGELFF
TRBV6-5,TRBJ2-2,CASSLKQGITGELFF
TRBV13,TRBJ1-4,CASSLAGQGATTNEKLFF
TRBV19,TRBJ1-1,CASKRVTDQNTEAFF
TRBV28,TRBJ2-2,CASKRSSGGTGELFF
TRBV21-1,TRBJ1-2,CASSNGDRVHGYTF
TRBV18,TRBJ1-5,CASSRELEQPQHF